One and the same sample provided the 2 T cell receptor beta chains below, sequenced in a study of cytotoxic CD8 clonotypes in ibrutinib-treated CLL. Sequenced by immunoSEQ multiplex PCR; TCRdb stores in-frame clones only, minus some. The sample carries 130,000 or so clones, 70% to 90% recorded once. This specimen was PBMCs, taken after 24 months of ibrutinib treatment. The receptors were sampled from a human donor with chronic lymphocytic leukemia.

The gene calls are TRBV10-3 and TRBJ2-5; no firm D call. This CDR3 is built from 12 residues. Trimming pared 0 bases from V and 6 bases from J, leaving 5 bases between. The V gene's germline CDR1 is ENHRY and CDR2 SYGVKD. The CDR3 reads CAISESTQTQYF. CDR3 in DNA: TGTGCCATCAGTGAGTCGACCCAGACCCAGTACTTC.

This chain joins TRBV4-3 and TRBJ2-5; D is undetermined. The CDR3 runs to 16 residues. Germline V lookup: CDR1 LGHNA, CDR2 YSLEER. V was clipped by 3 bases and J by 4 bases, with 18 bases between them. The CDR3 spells CASSQNRAGFGETQYF. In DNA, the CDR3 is TGCGCCAGCAGCCAGAACCGGGCCGGCTTCGGAGAGACCCAGTACTTC.